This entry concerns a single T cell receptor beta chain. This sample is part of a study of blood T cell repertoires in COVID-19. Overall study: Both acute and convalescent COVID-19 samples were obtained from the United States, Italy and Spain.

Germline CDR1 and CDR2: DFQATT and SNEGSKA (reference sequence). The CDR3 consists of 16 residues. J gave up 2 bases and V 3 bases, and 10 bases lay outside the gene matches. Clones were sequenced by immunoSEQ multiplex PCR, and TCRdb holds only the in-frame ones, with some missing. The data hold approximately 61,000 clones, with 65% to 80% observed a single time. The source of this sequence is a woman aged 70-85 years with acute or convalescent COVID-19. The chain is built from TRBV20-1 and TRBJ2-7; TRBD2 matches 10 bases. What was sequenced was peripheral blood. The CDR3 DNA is TGCAGTGCTAGTATCGCCGGGAGCGGGGGGGCCTACGAGCAGTACTTC. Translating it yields CSASIAGSGGAYEQYF.